The 18 T cell receptor beta chains given below trace back to one sample, sequenced in a study of molecular identifiers for immune sequencing clone quantification. TCRdb used MiXCR to reprocess the PCR reads, holding one entry per CDR3 protein. The table shows about 12,000 distinct CDR3 sequences, with around 19% occurring only once. Sequencing input: naive CD8+ T cells from blood, with Jurkat cell RNA spiked in. Subset indicated: FACS-sorted CD8+CD4-CCR7+CD45RA+ naive T cells. These receptors all stem from a human donor in good health. Some libraries in this study had Jurkat cell RNA spiked in.

The chain carries TRBV28 and TRBJ2-3; D gene ambiguous. The J call is in doubt because the DNA end fits TRBJ1-5 better. This CDR3 is 18 amino acids long. CDR1 and CDR2 from the germline V gene are MDHEN and SYDVKM. CDR3 coding DNA: TGTGCCAGCAGTTTATACCACGGACGGACCCCTAGCACACATACGCAGCATTTT. Translated: CASSLYHGRTPSTHTQHF.

This chain connects TRBV7-6 to TRBJ2-1, with D tentatively TRBD2 (6 bases). This CDR3 contains 14 residues. The germline V and J ends were trimmed by 0 bases and 9 bases, with 12 bases remaining between them. The germline gives CDR1 SGHVS, CDR2 FNYEAQ. CDR3 loop: CASSLAGGVGEQFF. CDR3 nucleotides: TGTGCCAGCAGCTTAGCGGGGGGAGTCGGTGAGCAGTTCTTC.

This clonotype is classed as medium-sized. The chain has TRBV7-9 and TRBJ2-3, with 7 nucleotides matching TRBD2. This CDR3 is 14 amino acids long. The V and J ends lost 5 bases and 5 bases, in that order; junction bases with no gene match: 7. Germline CDR1 is SEHNR and CDR2 is FQNEAQ (reference sequence). CDR3 residues: CASSHPGLLDTQYF. The DNA of the CDR3 is TGTGCCAGCAGCCACCCGGGACTATTAGATACGCAGTATTTT.

This clonotype was observed at least ten times. This chain joins TRBV12-5 and TRBJ2-3, with 10 nucleotides matching TRBD2. Trimming removed 1 base from V and 2 bases from J; junction bases left unmatched: 9. The CDR3 has 18 residues. The V gene's germline CDR1 is LGHNT and CDR2 FRNRAP. The CDR3 DNA follows: TGTGCTAGTGGTTTGGCCTTCACCGGGACTAGCGTCACAGATACGCAGTATTTT. It encodes CASGLAFTGTSVTDTQYF.

By frequency in the sample, this clonotype is medium-sized. The CDR3 nucleotides read TGCGCCAGCAGCCGGGGTAGCGGGAGCCCCGAGCAGTACTTC. Translating it yields CASSRGSGSPEQYF. This rearrangement joins TRBV4-1 to TRBJ2-7, with TRBD2 identical over 9 bases. CDR3 length equals 14 residues. The J segment lost 6 bases and the V segment lost 4 bases, leaving 7 bases of the junction unmatched. Per the germline V gene, CDR1 is MGHRA and CDR2 is YSYEKL.

As to this clonotype: Lacking the conserved final phenylalanine or tryptophan, this CDR3 likely reflects a read error. V usage is TRBV12-3 or TRBV12-4 and J usage is TRBJ2-3; D might be TRBD2 (6 bases). The CDR3 covers 16 residues. The V end was cut by 8 bases, the J end by 2 bases, with 20 bases between. The CDR3 protein is CASPPRWDSHTDTQYS. The CDR3 coding sequence is TGTGCCAGCCCCCCCCGGTGGGACTCGCACACAGATACGCAGTATTCT.

The V and J genes are TRBV12-3 or TRBV12-4 and TRBJ2-1, with D possibly TRBD2 on 6 matching bases. Trimming shortened V by 7 bases and J by 6 bases, and 16 bases separated the two germline ends. The CDR3 covers 14 residues. CDR3 amino acids: CASIASGTLNEQFF. CDR3 DNA: TGTGCCAGCATTGCTTCCGGGACTCTCAATGAGCAGTTCTTC.

As to this clonotype: One junction end does not reproduce the germline sequence, and a read error may be involved. This chain connects TRBV28 to TRBJ2-7; 9 bases align to TRBD1. The germline gives CDR1 MDHEN, CDR2 SYDVKM. The CDR3 is 14 amino acids. CDR3 loop: CASSPGTGLSEQCF. In DNA, the CDR3 is TGTGCCAGCAGTCCCGGGACAGGGCTCTCCGAGCAGTGCTTC.

In this sample, this clonotype turned up many times. CDR3: CASSIGLAASYEQYF. Here the CDR3 DNA reads TGTGCCAGTAGTATCGGCCTAGCAGCCTCCTACGAGCAGTACTTC. The rearrangement uses TRBV19 and TRBJ2-7, with D maybe TRBD2 (5 bases). CDR3 length equals 15 residues. The germline V gene has CDR1 LNHDA and CDR2 SQIVND (reference sequence). V was trimmed by 3 bases and J by 0 bases, leaving 12 bases between them.

Comments on this clonotype: This sequence may be a read error, since a much larger clone differs from it by one base. The V call is TRBV6-5, the J call TRBJ1-1; D ambiguous. Trimming stripped 0 bases from V and 0 bases from J, with 8 bases between. Germline V CDR1 and CDR2: MNHEY, SVGAGI. The CDR3 sequence is 15 residues long. CDR3 in DNA: TGTGCCAGCAGTTACTCGTTCCAGTTGAACACTGAAGCTTTCTTT. As protein: CASSYSFQLNTEAFF.

Points on this clonotype: Being one base from a much bigger clone, this may be a read error. The CDR3 does not close with the conserved phenylalanine or tryptophan, likely indicating a read error. The chain combines TRBV2 with TRBJ2-7; D is perhaps TRBD1 or TRBD2 (5 bases each). The germline V and J ends were trimmed by 1 base and 4 bases, with 8 bases remaining between them. This CDR3 comprises 13 residues. In germline, CDR1 is SNHLY, CDR2 FYNNEI. The CDR3 DNA sequence: TGTGCCAGCAGTGAAGGGGGGTGGTACGAGCAGTACTAC. It yields the protein CASSEGGWYEQYY.

At least ten counts were recorded for this clonotype. This chain joins TRBV28 and TRBJ2-5; 10 nucleotides line up with TRBD2. CDR3 length: 14 amino acids. Trimming took 5 bases from V and 4 from J; bases not matched to a gene: 4. CDR1 is MDHEN, CDR2 SYDVKM, per germline. In DNA form, the CDR3 reads TGTGCCAGCAGTACCATAGCGGGAGGAGAGACCCAGTACTTC. Translated: CASSTIAGGETQYF.

The sample holds many counts of this clonotype. V gene TRBV24-1 combines with J gene TRBJ1-2; D possibly corresponds to TRBD1 (5 bases). The ends were cut back, 0 bases at V and 3 bases at J, with 7 bases in the middle. This CDR3 spans 14 amino acids. Germline CDR1 is KGHDR and CDR2 is SFDVKD. The CDR3 sequence: CATSDLDSHYGYTF. CDR3 bases: TGTGCCACCAGTGATTTGGACAGCCACTATGGCTACACCTTC.

In its sample, this clonotype ranks as medium-sized. The J gene is TRBJ2-7, the V gene TRBV20-1; no clear D. CDR3 length: 13 amino acids. Germline assignment: CDR1 DFQATT and CDR2 SNEGSKA (reference sequence). Trimming shortened V by 6 bases and J by 0 bases, and 12 bases separated the two germline ends. Here the CDR3 DNA reads TGCAGTGCCTCGGACCGGAGCTCCTACGAGCAGTACTTC. Residues: CSASDRSSYEQYF.

By its share, this clonotype is medium-sized. This rearrangement joins TRBV4-1 to TRBJ2-3; D may match TRBD1 or TRBD2 (6 bases each). Germline-derived CDR1 and CDR2 are MGHRA and YSYEKL. Deletions cut 0 bases from V and 5 bases from J, with 18 bases between. The CDR3 totals 17 residues. The DNA for the CDR3 is TGCGCCAGCAGCCAAGAGGTCGCGGGACATGAAGGAGATACGCAGTATTTT. Protein product: CASSQEVAGHEGDTQYF.

This clonotype was seen repeatedly, ten times or more. The rearrangement uses TRBV24-1 and TRBJ2-2; D might be TRBD2 (6 bases). This CDR3 is built from 13 residues. The V and J ends lost 7 bases and 4 bases respectively, with 9 bases between them. The germline V gene encodes CDR1 KGHDR and CDR2 SFDVKD. The DNA for the CDR3 is TGTGCCACCAGGGATAGCGGCACCGGGGAGCTGTTTTTT. Encoded protein: CATRDSGTGELFF.

This clonotype appeared many times. V usage is TRBV11-2 and J usage is TRBJ2-7, with D tentatively TRBD2 (5 bases). Germline assignment: CDR1 SGHAT and CDR2 FQNNGV. The CDR3 has 11 residues. Between the trimmed V and J ends, which lost 5 bases and 6 bases, there was a span of 8 bases. Here the CDR3 reads CASSGGTEQYF. CDR3 DNA: TGTGCCAGCAGCGGAGGTACCGAGCAGTACTTC. The full variable domain, with the rest looked up from reference TRBV11-2 and TRBJ2-7, is EAGVAQSPRYKIIEKRQSVAFWCNPISGHATLYWYQQILGQGPKLLIQFQNNGVVDDSQLPKDRFSAERLKGVDSTLKIQPAKLEDSAVYLCASSGGTEQYFGPGTRLTVT.

By share, this clonotype ranks as medium-sized. The CDR3 region is CASTRGLSAQYF. CDR3 coding DNA: TGTGCCAGCACCCGGGGACTCTCGGCCCAGTACTTC. V is TRBV28 and J is TRBJ2-5; maybe TRBD2 (6 bases). This CDR3 is built from 12 residues. Per germline, CDR1 MDHEN and CDR2 SYDVKM. V shed 7 bases and J shed 9 bases, with 15 bases lying between them.